This record looks at one TCR beta chain sequence and its context. Its specificity is unknown. Produced via immunoSEQ multiplex PCR; TCRdb's table is partial and in-frame only. The sample lists about 700,000 clones, roughly 94% occurring once. This record comes from a study of shared clonotypes between healthy human individuals. Study-wide results and limits: Exclusively blood specimens were collected; tissue repertoires likely differ.

In the naive CD8 group, cells lacked CD45RO and were positively selected for CCR7, so terminally differentiated effector memory CD45RA+ cells were left out. CDR1 is MNHEY and CDR2 is SMNVEV in the germline V gene (reference sequence). V lost 5 bases and J lost 5, with 7 bases in between. The CDR3 runs to 12 residues. The specimen was naive CD8+ T cells sorted from blood. This TCR derives from a man aged 25 to 45 in good health. The chain carries TRBV27 and TRBJ2-1, with D possibly matching TRBD2 (5 bases). This chain's CDR3 is CASSTSNNEQFF. In DNA form, the CDR3 reads TGTGCCAGCAGTACTAGTAACAATGAGCAGTTCTTC.